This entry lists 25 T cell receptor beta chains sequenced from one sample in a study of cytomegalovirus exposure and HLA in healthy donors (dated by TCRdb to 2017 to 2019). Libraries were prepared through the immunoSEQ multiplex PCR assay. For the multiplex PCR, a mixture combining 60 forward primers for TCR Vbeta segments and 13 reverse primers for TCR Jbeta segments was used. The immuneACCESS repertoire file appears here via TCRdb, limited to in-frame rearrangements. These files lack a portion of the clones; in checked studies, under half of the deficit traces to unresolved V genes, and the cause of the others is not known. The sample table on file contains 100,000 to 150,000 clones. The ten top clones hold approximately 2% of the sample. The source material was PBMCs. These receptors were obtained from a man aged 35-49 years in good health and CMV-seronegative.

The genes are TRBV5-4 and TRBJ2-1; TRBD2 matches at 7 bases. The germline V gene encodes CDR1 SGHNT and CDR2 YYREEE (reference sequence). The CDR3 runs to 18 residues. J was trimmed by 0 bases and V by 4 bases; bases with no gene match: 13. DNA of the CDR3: TGTGCCAGCAGCCCGGGGCCTAGCGGCCCCCACTCCTACAATGAGCAGTTCTTC. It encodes CASSPGPSGPHSYNEQFF.

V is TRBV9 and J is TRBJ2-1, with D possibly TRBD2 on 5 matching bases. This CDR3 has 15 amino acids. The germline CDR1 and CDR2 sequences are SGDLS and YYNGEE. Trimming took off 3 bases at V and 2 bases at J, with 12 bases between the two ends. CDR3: CASSAEDSAYNEQFF. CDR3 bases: TGTGCCAGCAGCGCAGAGGATAGCGCCTACAATGAGCAGTTCTTC.

The CDR3 is CASSFAGKTSYGYTF. For the CDR3, the DNA is TGTGCCAGCAGTTTTGCAGGGAAAACCAGTTATGGCTACACCTTC. The chain carries TRBV27 and TRBJ1-2; tentatively, D is TRBD1 (5 bases). This CDR3 is built from 15 residues. The germline V gene has CDR1 MNHEY and CDR2 SMNVEV (reference sequence). The V and J ends lost 3 bases and 5 bases respectively, with 16 bases between them.

In DNA form, the CDR3 reads TGTGCCTGGAGTGCCACCGGCAGGGGCAATTCACCCCTCCACTTT. This gives the protein CAWSATGRGNSPLHF. V gene TRBV30 combines with J gene TRBJ1-6; the D gene is possibly TRBD1 (6 bases). CDR1 is GTSNPN, CDR2 SVGIG, per germline (reference sequence). CDR3 length equals 15 residues. V was pared by 1 base and J by 7 bases, with 14 bases between.

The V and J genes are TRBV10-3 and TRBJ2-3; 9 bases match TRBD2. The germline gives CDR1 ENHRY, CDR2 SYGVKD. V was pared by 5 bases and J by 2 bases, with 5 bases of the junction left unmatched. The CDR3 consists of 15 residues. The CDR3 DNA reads TGTGCCATCAGTTCTAGCGGGACTGACACAGATACGCAGTATTTT. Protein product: CAISSSGTDTDTQYF.

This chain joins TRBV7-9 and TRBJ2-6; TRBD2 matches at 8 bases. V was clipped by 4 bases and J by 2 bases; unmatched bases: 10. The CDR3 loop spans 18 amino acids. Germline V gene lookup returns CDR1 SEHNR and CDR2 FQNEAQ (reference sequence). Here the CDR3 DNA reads TGTGCCAGCAGCTCCCTAGCGGGTGCAGCTACTGGGGCCAACGTCCTGACTTTC. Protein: CASSSLAGAATGANVLTF.

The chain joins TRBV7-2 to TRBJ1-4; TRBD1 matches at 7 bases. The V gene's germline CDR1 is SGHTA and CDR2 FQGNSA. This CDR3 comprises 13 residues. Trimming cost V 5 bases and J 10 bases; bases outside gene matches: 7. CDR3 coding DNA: TGTGCCAGCAGCATGAGACAGGGACCAAAACTGTTTTTT. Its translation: CASSMRQGPKLFF.

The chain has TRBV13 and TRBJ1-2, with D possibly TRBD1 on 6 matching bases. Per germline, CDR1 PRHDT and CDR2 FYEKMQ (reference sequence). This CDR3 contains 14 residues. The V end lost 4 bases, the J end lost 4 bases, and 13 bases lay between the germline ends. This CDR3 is CASSSGQPVYGYTF. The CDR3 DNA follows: TGTGCCAGCAGCTCTGGACAGCCTGTCTATGGCTACACCTTC.

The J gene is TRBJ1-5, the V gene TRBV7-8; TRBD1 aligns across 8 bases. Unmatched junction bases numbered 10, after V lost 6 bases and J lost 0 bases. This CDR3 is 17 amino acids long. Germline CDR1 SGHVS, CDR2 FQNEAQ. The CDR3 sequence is CASSGAQGVYSNQPQHF. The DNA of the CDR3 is TGTGCCAGCAGTGGGGCACAGGGGGTCTATAGCAATCAGCCCCAGCATTTT.

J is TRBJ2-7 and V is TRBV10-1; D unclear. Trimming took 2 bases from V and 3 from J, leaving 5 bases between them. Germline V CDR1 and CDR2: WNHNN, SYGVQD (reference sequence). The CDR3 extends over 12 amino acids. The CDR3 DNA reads TGCGCCAGCAGTGAGACCTACTACGAGCAGTACTTC. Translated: CASSETYYEQYF.

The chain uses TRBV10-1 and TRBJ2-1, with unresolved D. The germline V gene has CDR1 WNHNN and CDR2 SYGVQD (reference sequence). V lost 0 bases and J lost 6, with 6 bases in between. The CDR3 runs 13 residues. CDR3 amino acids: CASSESSRNEQFF. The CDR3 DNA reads TGCGCCAGCAGTGAGTCGTCGCGCAATGAGCAGTTCTTC.

This chain's CDR3 is CASSITSGYNEWQFF. CDR3 nucleotide sequence: TGTGCCAGCAGCATTACTAGCGGATACAATGAGTGGCAGTTCTTC. J is TRBJ2-1 and V is TRBV7-9; 8 bases fit TRBD2. Losses at the gene ends were 5 bases for V and 12 bases for J; bases not matched to a gene: 15. The CDR3 sequence is 15 residues long. Germline V gene lookup returns CDR1 SEHNR and CDR2 FQNEAQ (reference sequence).

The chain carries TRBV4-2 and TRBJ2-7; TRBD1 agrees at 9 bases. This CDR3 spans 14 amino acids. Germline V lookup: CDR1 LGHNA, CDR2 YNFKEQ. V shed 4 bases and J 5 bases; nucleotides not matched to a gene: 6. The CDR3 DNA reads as TGTGCCAGCAGCCCTGGACAGGGGATACACGAGCAGTACTTC. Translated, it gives CASSPGQGIHEQYF.

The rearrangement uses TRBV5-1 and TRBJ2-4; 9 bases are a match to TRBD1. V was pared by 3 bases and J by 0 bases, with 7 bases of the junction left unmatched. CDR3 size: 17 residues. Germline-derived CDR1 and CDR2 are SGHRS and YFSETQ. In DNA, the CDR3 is TGCGCCAGCAGCTGGGGGACAGGGACCCTAGCCAAAAACATTCAGTACTTC. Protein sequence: CASSWGTGTLAKNIQYF.

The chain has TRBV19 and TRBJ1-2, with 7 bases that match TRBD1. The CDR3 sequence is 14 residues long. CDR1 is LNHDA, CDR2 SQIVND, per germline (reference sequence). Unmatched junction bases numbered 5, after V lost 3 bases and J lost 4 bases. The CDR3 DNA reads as TGTGCCAGTAGTATCCAGACAGGGATCTATGGCTACACCTTC. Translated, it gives CASSIQTGIYGYTF. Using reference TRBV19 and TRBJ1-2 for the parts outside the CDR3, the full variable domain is DGGITQSPKYLFRKEGQNVTLSCEQNLNHDAMYWYRQDPGQGLRLIYYSQIVNDFQKGDIAEGYSVSREKKESFPLTVTSAQKNPTAFYLCASSIQTGIYGYTFGSGTRLTVV.

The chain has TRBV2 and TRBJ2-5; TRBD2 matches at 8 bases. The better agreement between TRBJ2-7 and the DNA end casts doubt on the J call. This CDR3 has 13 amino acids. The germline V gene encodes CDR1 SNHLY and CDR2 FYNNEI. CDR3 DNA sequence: TGTGCCAGCAGTGCCCGGGGGGGGCTCGAGCAGTACTTC. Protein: CASSARGGLEQYF.

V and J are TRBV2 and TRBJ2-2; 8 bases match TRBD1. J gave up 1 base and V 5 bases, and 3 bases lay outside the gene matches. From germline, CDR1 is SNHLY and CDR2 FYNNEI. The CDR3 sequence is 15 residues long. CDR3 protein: CASSKQGGNTGELFF. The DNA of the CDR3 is TGTGCCAGCAGTAAACAGGGGGGGAACACCGGGGAGCTGTTTTTT. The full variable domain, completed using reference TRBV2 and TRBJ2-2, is EPEVTQTPSHQVTQMGQEVILRCVPISNHLYFYWYRQILGQKVEFLVSFYNNEISEKSEIFDDQFSVERPDGSNFTLKIRSTKLEDSAMYFCASSKQGGNTGELFFGEGSRLTVL.

The CDR3 DNA follows: TGTGCCAGCAGCCAAGATTATGGTCTAGCGGGAGGGTGGAATGAGCAGTTCTTC. Encoded protein: CASSQDYGLAGGWNEQFF. The chain has TRBV4-2 and TRBJ2-1, with 12 bases matching TRBD2. V lost 0 bases to trimming and J lost 7 bases; unmatched junction nucleotides: 10. Germline V gives CDR1 LGHNA, CDR2 YNFKEQ. The CDR3 contains 18 residues.

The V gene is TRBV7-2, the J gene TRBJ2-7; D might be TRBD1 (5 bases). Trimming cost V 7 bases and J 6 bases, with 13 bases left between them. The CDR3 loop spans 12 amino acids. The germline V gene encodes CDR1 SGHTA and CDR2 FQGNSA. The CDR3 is CASTLGASEQYF. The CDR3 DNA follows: TGTGCCAGCACCCTAGGGGCCAGCGAGCAGTACTTC.

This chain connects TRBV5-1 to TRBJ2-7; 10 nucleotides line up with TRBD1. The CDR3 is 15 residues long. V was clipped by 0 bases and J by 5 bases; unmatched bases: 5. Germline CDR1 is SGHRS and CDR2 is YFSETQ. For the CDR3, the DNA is TGCGCCAGCAGCTTGGATGGGACAGGGGTTGACGAGCAGTACTTC. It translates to CASSLDGTGVDEQYF.

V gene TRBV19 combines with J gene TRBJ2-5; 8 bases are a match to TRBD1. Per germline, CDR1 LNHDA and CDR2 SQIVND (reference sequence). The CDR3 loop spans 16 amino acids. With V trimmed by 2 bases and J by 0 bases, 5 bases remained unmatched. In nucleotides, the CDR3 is TGTGCCAGTAGTATAAGTCCAGGGGGCTACCAAGAGACCCAGTACTTC. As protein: CASSISPGGYQETQYF.

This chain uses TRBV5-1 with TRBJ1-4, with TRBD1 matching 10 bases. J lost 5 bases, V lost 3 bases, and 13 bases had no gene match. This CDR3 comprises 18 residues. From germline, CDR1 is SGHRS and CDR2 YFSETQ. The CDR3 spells CASSYELLGQGINEKLFF. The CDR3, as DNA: TGCGCCAGCAGCTACGAACTACTGGGACAGGGGATAAATGAAAAACTGTTTTTT.

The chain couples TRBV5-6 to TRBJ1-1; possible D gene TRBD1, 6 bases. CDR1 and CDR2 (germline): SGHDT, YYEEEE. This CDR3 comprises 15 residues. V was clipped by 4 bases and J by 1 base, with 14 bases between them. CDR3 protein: CASSPSTGRNTEAFF. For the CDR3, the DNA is TGTGCCAGCAGCCCGTCTACAGGGCGGAACACTGAAGCTTTCTTT.

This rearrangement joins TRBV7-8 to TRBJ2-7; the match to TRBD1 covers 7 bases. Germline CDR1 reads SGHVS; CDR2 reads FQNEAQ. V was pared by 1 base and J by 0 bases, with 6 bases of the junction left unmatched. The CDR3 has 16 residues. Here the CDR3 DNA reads TGTGCCAGCAGCTTAGATCGGGGACAGAGCTCCTACGAGCAGTACTTC. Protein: CASSLDRGQSSYEQYF. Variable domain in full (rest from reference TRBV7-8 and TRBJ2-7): GAGVSQSPRYKVAKRGQDVALRCDPISGHVSLFWYQQALGQGPEFLTYFQNEAQLDKSGLPSDRFFAERPEGSVSTLKIQRTQQEDSAVYLCASSLDRGQSSYEQYFGPGTRLTVT.

CDR3 nucleotides: TGTGCCAGCAGTTTGGGCGGGTGGGTCTACGAGCAGTACTTC. It encodes CASSLGGWVYEQYF. The rearrangement links TRBV28 to TRBJ2-7, with D perhaps TRBD2 (5 bases). This CDR3 has 14 amino acids. CDR1 MDHEN and CDR2 SYDVKM come from the germline V gene. Trimming took off 3 bases at V and 3 bases at J, with 12 bases between the two ends.